This TCR beta chain emerged from a study of T cell responses to AZD1222 COVID-19 vaccine (dated by TCRdb to about 2021). The study in broad terms: AZD1222 recipients whose second dose came at about 4 weeks and those whose second dose came at about 12 weeks were combined into one group, since spike-specific TCR depth and breadth did not differ between the two schedules. A total of 233 trial participants underwent TCR sequencing, of whom about 210 had received two doses of AZD1222 and some 26 had received two doses of the MenACWY control vaccine. Trial participants were enrolled by age into subgroups of 18-55, 56-69 and 70-plus years, and roughly 160, 29 and 62 TCR-sequenced participants, respectively, were included in these subgroups. Overall study results and their limits: A significant rise in spike-specific TCR breadth and depth was observed after two AZD1222 doses relative to day 0 and relative to MenACWY recipients. Vaccine-associated CD4 TCRs spanned the whole spike protein, with dominant responses in regions 160-218 and 743-854. Conclusions about previously exposed vaccinees are limited because only a handful of AZD1222 recipients were SARS-CoV-2 seropositive at baseline. Epitopes outside the regions mutated in the B.1.351 and B.1.1.7 variants were reportedly recognized by nearly half of the unique spike-specific TCRs. No day 14 peak-response samples were available, so repertoires were characterized only after the peak T cell response. Participants were mostly white British and included more females than males, and it was suggested by the authors that clonal diversity may have been underestimated. The 56-69-year group was small, and its depth increase did not reach significance, likely because of low power.

The CDR3 runs 14 residues from the cysteine to the phenylalanine. The only DNA kept is the CDR3, 42 bases in frame from the first base. Per the germline V gene, SGHRS is the CDR1 and YFSETQ is the CDR2. On this clone: What this receptor recognizes is not known. Germline is not matched at one junction end, which may reflect a read error.

Per the publication, the time point label means: baseline before first vaccination. The vaccinee samples were drawn from two UK trials, COV001 and COV002, one of which was a single-blind randomized controlled phase 2/3 trial testing AZD1222 (ChAdOx1 nCoV-19) in healthy adults. Trial participant PBMC samples were collected at day 0 and day 28 after the second dose for TCRbeta chain sequencing. The CDR3 regions of human TCRbeta chains were analyzed by immunosequencing. On the authors' methods: Repertoire TCRs were checked for matches against a reference library of SARS-CoV-2-specific TCRs that had been generated using the MIRA antigen-specificity platform. Breadth was defined as the fraction of unique TCRs that were SARS-CoV-2-associated, and depth was defined as the fraction of total T cells that were SARS-CoV-2-associated. Using the MIRA data, each spike-specific TCR was mapped to the spike region that the TCR reacts to and placed in a CD4 or CD8 class. Log10-transformed breadth and depth values were compared by one-way ANOVA with Sidak's multiple comparisons tests. Entries here come from immuneACCESS through TCRdb and include only in-frame sequences with V and J called. Some clones fail to appear in such tables; in the studies checked, an unresolved V gene covers under half of the shortfall, and the cause of the remainder is unknown. D and trimming were read from the DNA, whereas the V and J calls and clone size are those reported in that table. The sample has about 99,000 clones on record, nearly 90% of them singletons. The ten largest clones take up under 3.5% of the sample.

The receptor chain draws on TRBV5-1 and TRBJ1-2; 6 matching bases give a weak D call of TRBD1. The clonotype was recovered from an adult in good health. Sequencing used peripheral blood, obtained on day 0 of AZD1222 vaccination. Here the CDR3 is given as CASSLSGAGHGYTF. In nucleotide form, the sequence is TGTGCCAGCAGCTTGTCAGGGGCCGGTCATGGCTACACCTTC.